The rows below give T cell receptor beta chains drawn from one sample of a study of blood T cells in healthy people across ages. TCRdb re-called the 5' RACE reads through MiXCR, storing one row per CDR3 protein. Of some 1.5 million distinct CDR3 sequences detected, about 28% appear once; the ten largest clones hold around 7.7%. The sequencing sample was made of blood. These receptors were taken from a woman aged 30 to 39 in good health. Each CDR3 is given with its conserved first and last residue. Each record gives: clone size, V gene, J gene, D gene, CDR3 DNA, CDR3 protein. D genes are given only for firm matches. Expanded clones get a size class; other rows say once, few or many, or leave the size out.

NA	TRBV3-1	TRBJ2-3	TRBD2	TGTGCCAGCAGCCAAGGGCGGGGGGGCGAAAAGTATTTT	CASSQGRGGEKYF
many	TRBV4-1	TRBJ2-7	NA	TGCGCCAGCAGCCAAGAAGAGGGCTCCTACGAGCAGTACTTC	CASSQEEGSYEQYF
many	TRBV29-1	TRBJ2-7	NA	TGCAGCGTCGGGGAGGGGGAAACGGGCGAGCAGTACTTC	CSVGEGETGEQYF
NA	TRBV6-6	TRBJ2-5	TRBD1	TGTGCCAGCAGTTACTTGGGACAGGGGGAGACCCAGTACTTC	CASSYLGQGETQYF
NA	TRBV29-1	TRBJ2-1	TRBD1	TGCAGCGTCAATCCGGGACAGGGAGGGAATGAGCAGTTCTTC	CSVNPGQGGNEQFF
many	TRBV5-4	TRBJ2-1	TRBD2	TGTGCCAGCAGCGCCGGACTAGCGGGGGGCTACAATGAGCAGTTCTTC	CASSAGLAGGYNEQFF
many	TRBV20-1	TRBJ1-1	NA	TGCAGTGCCGCGAGTGGGACCGACACTGAAGCTTTCTTT	CSAASGTDTEAFF
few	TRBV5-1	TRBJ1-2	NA	TGCGCCAGCAGGACAAGTGACTATGGCTACACCTTC	CASRTSDYGYTF
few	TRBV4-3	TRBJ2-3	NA	TGCGCCAGCAGCCAAGGGGGGTTCAGCACGCAGTATTTT	CASSQGGFSTQYF
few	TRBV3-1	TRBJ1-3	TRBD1	TGTGCCAGCAGCCAACGGGACAGAGGCTCTGGAAACACCATATATTTT	CASSQRDRGSGNTIYF
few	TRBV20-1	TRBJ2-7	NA	TGCAGTGCTAGAGATGAGGAGTCAGACTCCTGCGAGCAGTACTTC	CSARDEESDSCEQYF
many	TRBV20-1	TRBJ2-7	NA	TGCAGCCTCCGTGCGGGGTCCTACGAGCAGTACTTC	CSLRAGSYEQYF
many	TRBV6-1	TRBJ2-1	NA	TGTGCCAGCAGTGTGGACCCTTCGGACAATGAGCAGTTCTTC	CASSVDPSDNEQFF
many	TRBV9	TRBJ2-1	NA	TGTGCCAGCAGCCCAGGAGACAGGTCAAACAATGAGCAGTTCTTC	CASSPGDRSNNEQFF
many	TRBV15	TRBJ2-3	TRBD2	TGTGCCACCAGCGCCTCCCCTAGCGGCAGCACAGATACGCAGTATTTT	CATSASPSGSTDTQYF
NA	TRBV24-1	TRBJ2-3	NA	TGTGCCACCAGTGTAAGGACGGGAGTCACAGATACGCAGTATTTT	CATSVRTGVTDTQYF
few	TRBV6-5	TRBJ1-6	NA	TGTGCCAGCAGTTATTCGACAGCGTCTTCACCCCTCCACTTT	CASSYSTASSPLHF
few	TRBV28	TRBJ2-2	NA	TGTGCCAGCAGTTTTGGGGTCTCCGGGGAGCTGTTTTTT	CASSFGVSGELFF
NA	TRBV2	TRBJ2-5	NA	TGTGCCAGCTGGTTCAGTCGGGAGACCCAGTACTTC	CASWFSRETQYF